The source of this T cell receptor (beta chain) is a study of blood T cell repertoires in COVID-19. The overall study: Samples taken during acute and convalescent COVID-19 were collected in the United States, Italy and Spain.

CDR3 size: 15 residues. V dropped 2 bases and J dropped 6 bases, with 19 bases sitting between them. The germline V gene has CDR1 SQVTM and CDR2 ANQGSEA. In the source study's methods: How many nucleated cells were present was estimated from reference gene primer amplification. TCRdb keeps only in-frame clones here, not all; method: immunoSEQ multiplex PCR. V and J calls and clone size come straight from that table; D and trimming were deduced from the DNA. Of 150,000 to 200,000 clones listed, about 87% are singletons. V and J are TRBV29-1 and TRBJ2-5, with D possibly being TRBD2 (7 bases). The sample taken for sequencing was peripheral blood. This sequence originates from a man aged 35-49 years with active or convalescent COVID-19. The chain's CDR3 is CSVENPMGGGKTQYF. CDR3 bases: TGCAGCGTTGAAAACCCCATGGGAGGGGGGAAGACCCAGTACTTC. Variable domain in full (rest from reference TRBV29-1 and TRBJ2-5): SAVISQKPSRDICQRGTSLTIQCQVDSQVTMMFWYRQQPGQSLTLIATANQGSEATYESGFVIDKFPISRPNLTFSTLTVSNMSPEDSSIYLCSVENPMGGGKTQYFGPGTRLLVL.